Sequencing of this TCR beta chain was carried out in a study of shared clonotypes between healthy human individuals. Findings of the study overall: It was the non-shared clonotypes that had lower generation probabilities than clonotypes shared by all four donors. An anticipated effect of sequencing depth on clonotype sharing among donors was recognized.

Cells designated naive CD8 were CD45RO-negative and were positively selected for CCR7, with terminally differentiated effector memory CD45RA+ cells excluded. This clone came up a few times. What it binds is unknown. The CDR3 sequence is 12 residues long. J lost 8 bases, V lost 8 bases, and 6 bases had no gene match. CDR1 LNHDA and CDR2 SQIVND come from the germline V gene (reference sequence). Researchers divided each subset's genomic DNA evenly across several immunoSEQ plates. Profiling relied on immunoSEQ multiplex PCR, and the TCRdb table lists in-frame clones only, not all of them. The repertoire holds around 2,100,000 clones, with 85% to 95% as singletons.

The chain carries TRBV19 and TRBJ1-1, with 9 bases identical to TRBD1. The receptor was derived from a man aged 18 to 29 in good health. Input material: naive CD8+ T cells sorted from blood. The CDR3 DNA reads TGTGCCAGTGGGACAGGGTCGTCGGAAGCTTTCTTT. The encoded protein is CASGTGSSEAFF.